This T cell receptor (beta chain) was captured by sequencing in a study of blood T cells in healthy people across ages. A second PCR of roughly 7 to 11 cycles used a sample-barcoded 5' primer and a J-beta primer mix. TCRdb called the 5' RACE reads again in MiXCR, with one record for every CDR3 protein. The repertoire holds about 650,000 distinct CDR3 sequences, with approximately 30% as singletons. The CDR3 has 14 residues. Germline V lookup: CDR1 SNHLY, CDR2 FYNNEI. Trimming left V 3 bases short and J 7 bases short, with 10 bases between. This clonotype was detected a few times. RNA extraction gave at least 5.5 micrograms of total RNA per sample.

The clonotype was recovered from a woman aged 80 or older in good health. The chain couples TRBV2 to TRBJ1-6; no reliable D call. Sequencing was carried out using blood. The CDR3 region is CASSDIPGNSPLHF. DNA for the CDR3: TGTGCCAGCAGTGATATACCGGGAAATTCACCCCTCCACTTT.